Described below is a single T cell receptor beta chain sequence and its context. This sample is drawn from a study of blood T cell repertoires in COVID-19. Across the study: The origin of the acute and convalescent COVID-19 samples was the United States, Italy and Spain. PBMCs, B-cell-depleted T cells, or T cells provided the cDNA or gDNA that made up the material.

Original processing notes: Amplifying reference gene primers gave estimates of nucleated cell counts. TCRdb's copy holds only in-frame clones and misses some; the assay was immunoSEQ multiplex PCR. The DNA gave D and trimming, while V, J and clone size come from that table. The sample carries some 75,000 clones, 80% to 90% recorded once. Seattle enrolled patients during active infection and tracked them longitudinally. The specimen was peripheral blood. The TCR originated in an elderly man with COVID-19, enrolled during active disease.

The CDR3 DNA reads as TGTGCCAGCAGCTCGACTAGCGGGGACTACGAGCAGTACTTC. It yields the protein CASSSTSGDYEQYF. The gene calls are TRBV7-2 and TRBJ2-7, with 11 nucleotides matching TRBD2. With 4 bases clipped from V and 3 bases from J, the junction kept 2 bases outside the gene matches. CDR1 is SGHTA and CDR2 is FQGNSA in the germline V gene. This CDR3 contains 14 residues.